This T cell receptor (beta chain) emerged from a study of response to subunit inactivated influenza vaccine. Per the germline V gene, CDR1 is SGHRS and CDR2 is YFSETQ. The length of the CDR3 is 13 residues. V dropped 0 bases and J dropped 5; count of bases not matched to a gene: 1. This clonotype was counted between two and nine times. TCRdb independently ran MiXCR on the RT-PCR reads; one entry per CDR3 protein. The data show fewer than 600,000 distinct CDR3 sequences, with about 7.2% seen just once and over 10% held by the top ten. Sequenced here: PBMCs from blood, sampled roughly 24 months after vaccination. This TCR was recovered from a man aged 50 to 75 who received an inactivated influenza vaccine. The V call is TRBV5-1, the J call TRBJ1-2, with 7 bases fitting TRBD1. The CDR3 reads CASSLEGAYGYTF. The CDR3 DNA is TGCGCCAGCAGCTTGGAGGGGGCATATGGCTACACCTTC.